Described below is a single T cell receptor beta chain sequence and its context. Its matching antigen is unknown. Germline CDR1 MDHEN, CDR2 SYDVKM. Deletions cut 8 bases from V and 0 bases from J, with 10 bases between. The length of the CDR3 is 13 residues. The data were obtained in a study of cytomegalovirus exposure and HLA in healthy donors. The PCR was carried out with 60 Vbeta primers and 13 Jbeta primers. Produced via immunoSEQ multiplex PCR; TCRdb's table is partial and in-frame only. Among 100,000 to 150,000 clones listed, more than 60% were seen once. Findings and limits, study-wide: In vitro data verified a few CMV-associated chains as specific for CMV antigens.

The sequenced material came from PBMCs. This TCR derives from a woman between 40 and 55 years old in good health and CMV-seropositive. This chain joins TRBV28 and TRBJ1-1; D is undetermined. This chain's CDR3 is CASVGVMNTEAFF. The DNA for the CDR3 is TGTGCCAGCGTCGGTGTAATGAACACTGAAGCTTTCTTT.